This T cell receptor beta chain derives from a study of CD8 T cells in ankylosing spondylitis. Regarding the study as a whole: CD8+ by phenotype, disease-linked clones were relatively rare in peripheral blood. Several highly homologous variants formed a TCR beta motif that appeared characteristic of ankylosing spondylitis blood. Reportedly, significant enrichment of disease-linked clones occurred in matched ankylosing spondylitis synovial fluid. Both synovial fluid and blood in reactive arthritis had previously been reported to carry some motif variants.

Turning to this clonotype: Its specificity is not known.

Germline values: CDR1 MNHEY, CDR2 SVGAGI. V gave up 7 bases and J gave up 2 bases; unmatched junction bases: 14. This CDR3 has 18 residues. By quantitative 5'-RACE with molecular barcodes, the TCR beta libraries were made. MiXCR was run by TCRdb on the 5' RACE reads, yielding one entry per CDR3 protein. The sample comprises more than 400,000 distinct CDR3 sequences, approximately 5% of which are singletons, and under 4.5% rests with the top ten. The sequenced material came from blood, either unsorted or a sorted T cell fraction (not recorded which). This clonotype originated in a male donor with ankylosing spondylitis. The chain couples TRBV6-5 to TRBJ2-7, with 13 bases lining up with TRBD2. The CDR3 here is CASIKRTSGSMDPYEQYF. DNA for the CDR3: TGTGCCAGCATTAAGAGGACTAGCGGGAGTATGGATCCCTACGAGCAGTACTTC.